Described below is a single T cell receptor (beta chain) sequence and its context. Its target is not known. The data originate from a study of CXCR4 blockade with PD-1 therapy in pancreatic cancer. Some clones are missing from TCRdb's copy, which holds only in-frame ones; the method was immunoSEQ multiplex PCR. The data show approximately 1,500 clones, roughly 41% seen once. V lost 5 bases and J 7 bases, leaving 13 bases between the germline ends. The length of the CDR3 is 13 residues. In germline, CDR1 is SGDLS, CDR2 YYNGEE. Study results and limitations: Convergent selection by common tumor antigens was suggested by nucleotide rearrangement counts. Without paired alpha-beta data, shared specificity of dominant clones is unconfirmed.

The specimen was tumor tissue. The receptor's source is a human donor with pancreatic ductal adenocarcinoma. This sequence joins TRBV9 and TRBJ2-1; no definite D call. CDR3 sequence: CASSFGQSNEQFF. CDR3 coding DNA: TGTGCCAGCAGTTTCGGGCAGTCAAATGAGCAGTTCTTC.